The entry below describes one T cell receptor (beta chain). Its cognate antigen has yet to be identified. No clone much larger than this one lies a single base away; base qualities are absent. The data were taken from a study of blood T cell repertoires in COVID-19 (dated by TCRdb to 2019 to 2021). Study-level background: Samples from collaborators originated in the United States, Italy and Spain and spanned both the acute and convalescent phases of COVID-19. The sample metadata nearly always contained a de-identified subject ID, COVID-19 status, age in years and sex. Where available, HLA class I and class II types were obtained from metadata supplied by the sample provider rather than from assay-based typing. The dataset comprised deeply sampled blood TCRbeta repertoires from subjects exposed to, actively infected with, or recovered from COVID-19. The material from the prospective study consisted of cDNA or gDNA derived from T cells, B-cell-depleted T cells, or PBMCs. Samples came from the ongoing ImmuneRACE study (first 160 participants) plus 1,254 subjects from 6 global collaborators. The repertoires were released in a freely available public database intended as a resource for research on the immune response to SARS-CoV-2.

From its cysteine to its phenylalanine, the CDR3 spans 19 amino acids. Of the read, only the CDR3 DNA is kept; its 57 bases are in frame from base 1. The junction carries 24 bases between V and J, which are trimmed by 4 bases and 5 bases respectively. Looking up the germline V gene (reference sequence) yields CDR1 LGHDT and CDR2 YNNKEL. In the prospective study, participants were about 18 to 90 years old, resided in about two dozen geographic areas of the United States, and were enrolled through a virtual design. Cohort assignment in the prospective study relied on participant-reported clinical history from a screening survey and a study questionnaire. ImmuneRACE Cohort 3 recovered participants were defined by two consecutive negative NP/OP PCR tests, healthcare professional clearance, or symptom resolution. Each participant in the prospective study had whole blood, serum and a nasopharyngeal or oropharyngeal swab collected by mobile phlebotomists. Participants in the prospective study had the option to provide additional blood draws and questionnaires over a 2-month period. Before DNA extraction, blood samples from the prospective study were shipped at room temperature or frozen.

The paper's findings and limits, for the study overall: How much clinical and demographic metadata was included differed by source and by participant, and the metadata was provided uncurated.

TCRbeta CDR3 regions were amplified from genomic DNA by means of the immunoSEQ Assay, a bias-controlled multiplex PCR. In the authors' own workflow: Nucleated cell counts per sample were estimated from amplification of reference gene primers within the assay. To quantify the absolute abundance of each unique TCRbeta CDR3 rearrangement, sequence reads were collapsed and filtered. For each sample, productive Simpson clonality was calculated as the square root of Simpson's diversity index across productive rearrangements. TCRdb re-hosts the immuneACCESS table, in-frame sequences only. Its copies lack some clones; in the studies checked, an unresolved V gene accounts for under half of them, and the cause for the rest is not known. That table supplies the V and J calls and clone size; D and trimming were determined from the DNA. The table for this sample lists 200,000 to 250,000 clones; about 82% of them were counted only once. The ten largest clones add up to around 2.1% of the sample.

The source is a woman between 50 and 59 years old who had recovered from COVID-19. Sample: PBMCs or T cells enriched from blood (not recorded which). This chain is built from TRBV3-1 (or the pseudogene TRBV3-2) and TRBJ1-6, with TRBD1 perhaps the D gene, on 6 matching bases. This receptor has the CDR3 CASSLRGAHTGPHNSPLHF. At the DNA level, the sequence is TGTGCCAGCAGCCTCCGTGGGGCGCATACAGGGCCACATAATTCACCCCTCCACTTT.